This is a list of T cell receptor beta chains from one sample in a study of shared clonotypes between healthy human individuals. Sequenced by immunoSEQ multiplex PCR; TCRdb stores in-frame clones only, minus some. Counted here are some 550,000 clones, around 97% occurring once; the ten biggest clones make up about 0.057%. Sequenced: naive CD4+ T cells sorted from blood. Receptors were obtained from a young woman in good health. Each CDR3 is given without its conserved first and last residue. The order of the fields is CDR3 protein, J gene, V gene, clone size. Rows may omit the clone size; those that give it use once, few, many or a size class.

CDR3aa: ATSREHQRWLGNYGYT
j_gene: TRBJ1-2
v_gene: TRBV15
abundance: .

CDR3aa: ASLSGLRYEQY
j_gene: .
v_gene: TRBV28
abundance: .

CDR3aa: ASSPGLAIY
j_gene: TRBJ2-5
v_gene: TRBV11-2
abundance: .

CDR3aa: AWTGPDRTEKLF
j_gene: TRBJ1-4
v_gene: TRBV30
abundance: .

CDR3aa: ASSVGEGRQETQY
j_gene: TRBJ2-5
v_gene: TRBV9
abundance: .

CDR3aa: ASSVVGQGGGYT
j_gene: TRBJ1-2
v_gene: TRBV9
abundance: .

CDR3aa: ASAFETGTNTGELF
j_gene: TRBJ2-2
v_gene: TRBV4-1
abundance: once

CDR3aa: ATRQEGMGYGYT
j_gene: TRBJ1-2
v_gene: TRBV19
abundance: .

CDR3aa: AIGGSEPYEQY
j_gene: TRBJ2-7
v_gene: TRBV28
abundance: .

CDR3aa: ASSRRDSYTGELF
j_gene: TRBJ2-2
v_gene: TRBV14
abundance: .

CDR3aa: ASSELGYSYEQY
j_gene: TRBJ2-7
v_gene: TRBV25-1
abundance: .

CDR3aa: ASSLGQGGFTDTQY
j_gene: TRBJ2-3
v_gene: TRBV4-1
abundance: once

CDR3aa: ASSQSTGEPDTQY
j_gene: TRBJ2-3
v_gene: TRBV18
abundance: .

CDR3aa: ASSEALRDNQPQH
j_gene: TRBJ1-5
v_gene: TRBV2
abundance: .

CDR3aa: ASLEGATEAF
j_gene: TRBJ1-1
v_gene: TRBV28
abundance: once

CDR3aa: ASSPPGLAGPIGELF
j_gene: TRBJ2-2
v_gene: TRBV18
abundance: .

CDR3aa: ASSLLGTGPSNQPQH
j_gene: TRBJ1-5
v_gene: TRBV28
abundance: .

CDR3aa: ASSQFTGVNSYEQY
j_gene: TRBJ2-7
v_gene: TRBV4-1
abundance: .

CDR3aa: ASSARGGLYKSSYEQY
j_gene: TRBJ2-7
v_gene: TRBV7-2
abundance: .

CDR3aa: ASSSGLAGATQY
j_gene: TRBJ2-3
v_gene: TRBV7-3
abundance: .

CDR3aa: SGTTSGTNNEQF
j_gene: TRBJ2-1
v_gene: TRBV29-1
abundance: .

CDR3aa: ASSEMGAGANVLT
j_gene: TRBJ2-6
v_gene: TRBV6-1
abundance: .

CDR3aa: ASSRPGTSGNYEQY
j_gene: TRBJ2-7
v_gene: TRBV5-1
abundance: .

CDR3aa: ASIYRVGHRSEQY
j_gene: TRBJ2-7
v_gene: TRBV28
abundance: .

CDR3aa: ASSLVGGTSFDEKLF
j_gene: TRBJ1-4
v_gene: TRBV5-1
abundance: .

CDR3aa: ASSESAGVSEQY
j_gene: TRBJ2-7
v_gene: TRBV10-1
abundance: once

CDR3aa: ASSPRAGDYGYT
j_gene: TRBJ1-2
v_gene: TRBV18
abundance: .

CDR3aa: ASSLKGVYEQF
j_gene: TRBJ2-1
v_gene: TRBV7-3
abundance: .

CDR3aa: ASSIEQDMTGELF
j_gene: TRBJ2-2
v_gene: TRBV19
abundance: .

CDR3aa: ASSLMTGASWQPQH
j_gene: TRBJ1-5
v_gene: TRBV28
abundance: .

CDR3aa: ASSFALAAPPYEQY
j_gene: TRBJ2-7
v_gene: TRBV11-2
abundance: .

CDR3aa: SVETDRTGGYT
j_gene: TRBJ1-2
v_gene: TRBV29-1
abundance: .